This TCR beta chain originates from a study of T cell responses to AZD1222 COVID-19 vaccine. Method: immunoSEQ multiplex PCR; TCRdb's copy keeps in-frame clones and lacks some. Here the sample spans some 150,000 clones, over 90% being singletons. Notes on the study in general: Repertoires were collected only later (after the peak T cell response had occurred). Only 5 or 6 AZD1222 recipients tested seropositive at baseline. Elevations in Spike-specific TCR breadth and depth followed administration of two AZD1222 doses.

V was shortened by 0 bases and J by 2 bases, with 11 bases between the two germline ends. Germline assignment: CDR1 MNHNS and CDR2 SASEGT. The CDR3 contains 16 residues. This clone was seen just once. Its target is unknown. The specimen comprised peripheral blood, sampled on day 0 of AZD1222 vaccination. The receptor comes from an adult in good health. V and J are TRBV6-1 and TRBJ1-5; D unclear. CDR3 coding DNA: TGTGCCAGCAGTGAAGCGCCGGGAGCTCGCAATCAGCCCCAGCATTTT. Its translation: CASSEAPGARNQPQHF.